This T cell receptor beta chain was identified during a study of T cells in Graves' hyperthyroidism and ophthalmopathy. The study's findings and limits: In blood, most of the thyroid clonotypes expanded above 0.001 were also present. The model forecast ophthalmopathy, anticipating it by a median around 6.5 months before onset.

This clonotype appeared many times. Its specificity is unknown. Researchers amplified the TCR beta CDR3 regions from RNA transcripts. Initially, a first-round RT-PCR of the TCR CDR3 employed the HTBI primer set. TCRdb independently ran MiXCR on the multiplex PCR reads; one entry per CDR3 protein. The data show 600,000 to 700,000 distinct CDR3 sequences, with roughly 14% seen just once and about 3.9% held by the top ten. The CDR3 covers 15 residues. The germline gives CDR1 MNHNS, CDR2 SASEGT. V lost 5 bases and J 3 bases, leaving 16 bases between the germline ends. Thyroid ultrasound and orbital computed tomography, with clinical symptoms and serum thyroxine and TRAb, informed diagnoses. The authors took PBMCs from 7.5 to 10 ml fresh peripheral blood.

This receptor was obtained from a woman in her forties with Graves' ophthalmopathy. The chain couples TRBV6-1 to TRBJ1-1; D gene unclear. Sequencing was carried out using blood. The CDR3 DNA sequence: TGTGCCAGCAGTCAAGAGGCTTTGGCAGACACTGAAGCTTTCTTT. Translating gives CASSQEALADTEAFF.